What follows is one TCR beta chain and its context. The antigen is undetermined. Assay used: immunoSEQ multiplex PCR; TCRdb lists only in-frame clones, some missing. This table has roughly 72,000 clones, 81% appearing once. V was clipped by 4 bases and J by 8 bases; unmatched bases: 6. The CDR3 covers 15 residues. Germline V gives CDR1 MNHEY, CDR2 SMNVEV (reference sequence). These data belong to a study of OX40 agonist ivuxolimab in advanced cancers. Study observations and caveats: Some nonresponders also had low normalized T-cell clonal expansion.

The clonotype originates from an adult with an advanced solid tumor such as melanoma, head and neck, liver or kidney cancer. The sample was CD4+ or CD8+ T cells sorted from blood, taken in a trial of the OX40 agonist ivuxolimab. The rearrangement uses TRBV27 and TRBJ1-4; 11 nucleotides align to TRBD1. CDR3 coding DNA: TGTGCCAGCAGTTCGACCGGGACAGGGGGAGAAAAACTGTTTTTT. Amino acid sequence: CASSSTGTGGEKLFF.